The 15 T cell receptor beta chains below all came from one sample that was sequenced in a study of CD8+CD57+ T cells in acquired aplastic anemia (dated by TCRdb to between 2018 and 2020). Patients chosen for sequencing had shown expansion of CD8+CD57+ cells by flow cytometry. Sequencer: Illumina HiSeq 2000. Genomic DNA served as template for TCR beta VDJ combination and CDR3 sequence profiling. TCRdb trimmed the raw reads at Q25, called clones with MiXCR and kept productive beta chains. CDR3 protein duplicates are merged, each entry listing the most common genes and DNA. For this sample there are roughly 150,000 distinct CDR3 sequences; around 48% appear just once. The top ten constitute approximately 3% of the sample. The sequencing input was sorted CD4+, CD8+, or CD8+CD57+ T cells (not recorded which) from PBMCs. These receptor sequences come from a human donor with aplastic anemia.

The chain uses TRBV6-5 and TRBJ2-2, with 7 positions matching TRBD2. Germline assignment: CDR1 MNHEY and CDR2 SVGAGI. V was pared by 3 bases and J by 6 bases, with 7 bases of the junction left unmatched. The CDR3 loop spans 15 amino acids. CDR3 sequence: CASSYSRGRPGELFF. Written as DNA, the CDR3 is TGTGCCAGCAGTTATAGCCGCGGGAGACCCGGGGAGCTGTTTTTT.

In DNA, the CDR3 is TGTGCCAGCAGCGTGGGGGTAGGTAGCAATCAGCCCCAGCATTTT. It is translated as CASSVGVGSNQPQHF. The chain couples TRBV9 to TRBJ1-5; TRBD1 might be the D (5 bases). The V end was cut by 2 bases, the J end by 0 bases, with 9 bases between. Germline-derived CDR1 and CDR2 are SGDLS and YYNGEE. This CDR3 is built from 15 residues. The variable domain in full, with the rest retrieved from reference TRBV9 and TRBJ1-5, is DSGVTQTPKHLITATGQRVTLRCSPRSGDLSVYWYQQSLDQGLQFLIQYYNGEERAKGNILERFSAQQFPDLHSELNLSSLELGDSALYFCASSVGVGSNQPQHFGDGTRLSIL.

This clonotype was picked up a small number of times. CDR3 protein: CAWTRVSGTNGYTF. CDR3 nucleotide sequence: TGTGCCTGGACGAGAGTGTCCGGGACAAATGGCTACACCTTC. V and J are TRBV30 and TRBJ1-2; maybe TRBD1 (6 bases). V was pared by 4 bases and J by 6 bases, with 18 bases between. CDR3 length: 14 amino acids. CDR1 and CDR2 from the germline V gene are GTSNPN and SVGIG (reference sequence).

V and J are TRBV9 and TRBJ2-1; no firm D call. From germline, CDR1 is SGDLS and CDR2 YYNGEE. Trimming pared 0 bases from V and 6 bases from J, leaving 13 bases between. The CDR3 runs 15 residues. In nucleotides, the CDR3 is TGTGCCAGCAGCGTAGGTGGGGTTGCCCCCAATGAGCAGTTCTTC. This encodes CASSVGGVAPNEQFF.

The chain couples TRBV7-8 to TRBJ2-2; no clear D. The CDR3 loop spans 14 amino acids. Germline CDR1 is SGHVS and CDR2 is FQNEAQ. The ends were cut back, 3 bases at V and 6 bases at J, with 11 bases in the middle. Here the CDR3 reads CASSFREIPGELFF. The CDR3 DNA reads as TGTGCCAGCAGCTTCCGTGAGATCCCCGGGGAGCTGTTTTTT.

This clonotype has a count of ten or more. This chain connects TRBV20-1 to TRBJ2-7; 7 positions match TRBD2. Germline CDR1 is DFQATT and CDR2 is SNEGSKA (reference sequence). V lost 3 bases to trimming and J lost 3 bases; unmatched junction nucleotides: 5. The CDR3 covers 13 residues. The CDR3: CSASLVAGYEQYF. The CDR3 DNA reads TGCAGTGCTAGTTTGGTAGCGGGCTACGAGCAGTACTTC.

This clonotype was picked up many times. This rearrangement joins TRBV20-1 to TRBJ2-1; 10 nucleotides line up with TRBD1. J was trimmed by 9 bases and V by 7 bases; bases with no gene match: 12. There are 14 residues in the CDR3. From germline, CDR1 is DFQATT and CDR2 SNEGSKA (reference sequence). CDR3 bases: TGCAGTGGGACCGGGACAGGGGACTTCAGTGAGCAGTTCTTC. Amino acid sequence: CSGTGTGDFSEQFF.

This chain connects TRBV15 to TRBJ1-1; D is unresolved. This CDR3 spans 14 amino acids. Germline V lookup: CDR1 LNHNV, CDR2 YYDKDF (reference sequence). V was pared by 3 bases and J by 1 base, with 9 bases between. Here the CDR3 reads CATSSLAGNTEAFF. CDR3 sequence (DNA): TGTGCCACCAGCAGCTTGGCCGGGAACACTGAAGCTTTCTTT.

This clonotype was seen only a few times. The V and J genes are TRBV10-1 and TRBJ2-5; tentatively, D is TRBD1 (5 bases). V was shortened by 3 bases and J by 5 bases, with 13 bases between the two germline ends. Germline CDR1 and CDR2: WNHNN and SYGVQD (reference sequence). The CDR3 is 14 amino acids. The CDR3 protein is CASSESGPGETQYF. DNA for the CDR3: TGCGCCAGCAGTGAATCAGGGCCTGGGGAGACCCAGTACTTC.

The gene calls are TRBV7-2 and TRBJ2-5; the match to TRBD2 covers 8 bases. Germline V gene data show CDR1 as SGHTA and CDR2 as FQGNSA. The V and J ends lost 1 base and 0 bases, in that order; junction bases with no gene match: 1. The CDR3 length is 15 residues. The CDR3 spells CASSLGAGDQETQYF. The DNA of the CDR3 is TGTGCCAGCAGCTTAGGAGCGGGGGACCAAGAGACCCAGTACTTC.

The rearrangement links TRBV3-1 to TRBJ2-3; the match to TRBD1 covers 9 bases. Germline CDR1 is LGHDT and CDR2 is YNNKEL (reference sequence). Trimming at V came to 5 bases and at J to 1 base, leaving 4 bases not matched to a gene. The CDR3 spans 15 residues. CDR3 nucleotides: TGTGCCAGCAGCACCCGACAGGGGGGCACAGATACGCAGTATTTT. Translating gives CASSTRQGGTDTQYF.

There are a few counts of this clonotype. The chain is built from TRBV10-3 and TRBJ2-1; D ambiguous. Deletions cut 8 bases from V and 0 bases from J, with 5 bases between. The CDR3 totals 12 residues. CDR1 is ENHRY and CDR2 is SYGVKD in the germline V gene. CDR3 DNA sequence: TGTGCCATCGGTAGCTCCTACAATGAGCAGTTCTTC. Protein product: CAIGSSYNEQFF.

This clonotype was counted many times. V is TRBV20-1 and J is TRBJ2-1; 9 positions match TRBD2. Germline V lookup: CDR1 DFQATT, CDR2 SNEGSKA (reference sequence). This CDR3 is 14 amino acids long. V lost 2 bases to trimming and J lost 10 bases; unmatched junction nucleotides: 9. Written as DNA, the CDR3 is TGCAGTGCTAGAATCGCGGGAGGGCCGGGAGAGCAGTTCTTC. It yields the protein CSARIAGGPGEQFF.

As concerns this clonotype: Being one base from a much bigger clone, this may be a read error. This chain joins TRBV5-8 and TRBJ1-5; D is uncertain. The V end lost 3 bases, the J end lost 5 bases, and 15 bases lay between the germline ends. Germline V gene sequence: CDR1 SGHTS, CDR2 YDEGEE. The CDR3 spans 15 residues. The CDR3 loop reads CASSSRTSFDQPQHF. CDR3 DNA: TGTGCCAGCAGCTCACGGACTAGTTTTGATCAGCCCCAGCATTTT.

This clonotype was observed at least ten times. V and J are TRBV5-1 and TRBJ2-5, with 7 bases aligning to TRBD1. CDR1 and CDR2 from the germline V gene are SGHRS and YFSETQ. This CDR3 contains 15 residues. The trim removed 0 bases at V and 2 bases at J, leaving 4 bases unmatched. CDR3 in amino acids: CASSLGQGQQETQYF. Here the CDR3 DNA reads TGCGCCAGCAGCTTGGGACAGGGCCAGCAAGAGACCCAGTACTTC. The full variable domain, with the rest looked up from reference TRBV5-1 and TRBJ2-5, is KAGVTQTPRYLIKTRGQQVTLSCSPISGHRSVSWYQQTPGQGLQFLFEYFSETQRNKGNFPGRFSGRQFSNSRSEMNVSTLELGDSALYLCASSLGQGQQETQYFGPGTRLLVL.